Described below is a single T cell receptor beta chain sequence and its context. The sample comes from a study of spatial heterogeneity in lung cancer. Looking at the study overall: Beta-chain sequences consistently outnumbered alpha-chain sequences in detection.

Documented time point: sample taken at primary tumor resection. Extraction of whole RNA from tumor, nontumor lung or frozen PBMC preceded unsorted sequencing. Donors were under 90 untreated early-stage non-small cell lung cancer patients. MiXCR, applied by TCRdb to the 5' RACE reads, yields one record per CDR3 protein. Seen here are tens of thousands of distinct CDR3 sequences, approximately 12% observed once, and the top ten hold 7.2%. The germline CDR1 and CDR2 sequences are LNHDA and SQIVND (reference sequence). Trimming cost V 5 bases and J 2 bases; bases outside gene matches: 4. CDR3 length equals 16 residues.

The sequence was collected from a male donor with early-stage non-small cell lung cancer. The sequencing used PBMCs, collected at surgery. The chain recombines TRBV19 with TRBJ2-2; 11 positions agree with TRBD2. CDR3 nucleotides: TGTGCCAGTAGTTGGCTAGCGGGAGGTAACACCGGGGAGCTGTTTTTT. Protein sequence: CASSWLAGGNTGELFF.